This T cell receptor beta chain came from a study of somatic mutations in cytotoxic T cells in rheumatoid arthritis. Study in general: Sorted by flow to nearly 100% purity were some V beta antibody-stained T-cell populations, including V beta1+ cells sequenced for TCRB.

Repertoires were generated with immunoSEQ multiplex PCR, while TCRdb's copy carries only in-frame clones and drops some. The sample records 5,500 to 6,500 clones, approximately 78% being singletons. Only a few counts were recorded for this clone. Its specificity is unknown. General study results and limits: Unidentified antigens were the targets of the expanded CD8+ clones. Exceedance of 20% of CD8+ cells by the largest CD8+ clone occurred in 8 of 65 patients. In rheumatoid arthritis patients, unlike healthy controls, CD8+ clonality rose with age.

This TCR derives from an adult with rheumatoid arthritis. The sample comprised CD8+ T cells sorted from blood.

The CDR3 nucleotides read TGTGCCAGTAGTATTTCAGGGGCCAGCTCCTACAATGAGCAGTTCTTC. Its protein is CASSISGASSYNEQFF. This sequence joins TRBV19 and TRBJ2-1; a weak D match, TRBD1 (6 bases). CDR3 size: 16 residues. In germline, CDR1 is LNHDA, CDR2 SQIVND (reference sequence). V lost 3 bases to trimming and J lost 0 bases, with 12 bases between them.